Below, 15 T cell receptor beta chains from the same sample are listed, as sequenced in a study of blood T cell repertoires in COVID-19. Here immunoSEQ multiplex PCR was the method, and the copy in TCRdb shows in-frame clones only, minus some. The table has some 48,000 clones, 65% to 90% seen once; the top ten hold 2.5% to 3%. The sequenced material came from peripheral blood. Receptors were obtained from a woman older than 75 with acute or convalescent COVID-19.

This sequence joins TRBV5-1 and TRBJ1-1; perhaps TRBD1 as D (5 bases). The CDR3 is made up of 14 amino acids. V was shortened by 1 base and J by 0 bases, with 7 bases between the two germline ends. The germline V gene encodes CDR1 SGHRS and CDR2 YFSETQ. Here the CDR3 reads CASSLSQVNTEAFF. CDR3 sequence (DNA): TGCGCCAGCAGCTTGTCACAGGTGAACACTGAAGCTTTCTTT. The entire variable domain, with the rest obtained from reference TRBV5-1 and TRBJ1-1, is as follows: KAGVTQTPRYLIKTRGQQVTLSCSPISGHRSVSWYQQTPGQGLQFLFEYFSETQRNKGNFPGRFSGRQFSNSRSEMNVSTLELGDSALYLCASSLSQVNTEAFFGQGTRLTVV.

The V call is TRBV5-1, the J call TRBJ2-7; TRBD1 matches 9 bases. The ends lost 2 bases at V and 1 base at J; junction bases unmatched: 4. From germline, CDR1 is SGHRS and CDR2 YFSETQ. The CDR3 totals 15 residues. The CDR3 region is CASSLGTGPSYEQYF. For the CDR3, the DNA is TGCGCCAGCAGCTTAGGGACAGGGCCATCCTACGAGCAGTACTTC. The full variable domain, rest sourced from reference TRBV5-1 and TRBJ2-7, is KAGVTQTPRYLIKTRGQQVTLSCSPISGHRSVSWYQQTPGQGLQFLFEYFSETQRNKGNFPGRFSGRQFSNSRSEMNVSTLELGDSALYLCASSLGTGPSYEQYFGPGTRLTVT.

In nucleotides, the CDR3 is TGTGCCAGCTCACCACCTGCTCAGGGGTGGAACGAGCAGTACTTC. This translates into CASSPPAQGWNEQYF. The V call is TRBV18, the J call TRBJ2-7; TRBD1 might be the D (6 bases). V dropped 0 bases and J dropped 5 bases, with 14 bases sitting between them. The CDR3 consists of 15 residues. Germline-derived CDR1 and CDR2 are KGHSH and LQKENI.

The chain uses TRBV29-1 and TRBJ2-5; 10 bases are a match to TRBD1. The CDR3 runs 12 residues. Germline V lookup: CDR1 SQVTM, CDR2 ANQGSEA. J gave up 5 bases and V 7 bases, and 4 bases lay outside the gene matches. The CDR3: CSGDRGGETQYF. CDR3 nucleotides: TGCAGCGGGGACAGGGGAGGCGAGACCCAGTACTTC.

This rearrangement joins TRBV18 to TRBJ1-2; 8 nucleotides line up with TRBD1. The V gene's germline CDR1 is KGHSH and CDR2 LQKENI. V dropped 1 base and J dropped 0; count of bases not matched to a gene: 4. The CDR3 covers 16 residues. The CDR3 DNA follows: TGTGCCAGCTCACCACTTGGACAGGGCACTAACTATGGCTACACCTTC. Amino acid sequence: CASSPLGQGTNYGYTF.

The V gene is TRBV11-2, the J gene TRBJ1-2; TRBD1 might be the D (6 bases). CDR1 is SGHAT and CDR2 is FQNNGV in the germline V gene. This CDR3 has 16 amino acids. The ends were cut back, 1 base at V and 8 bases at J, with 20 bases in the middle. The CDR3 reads CASSLALGALVRGYTF. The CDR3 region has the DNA TGTGCCAGCAGCTTAGCATTGGGGGCGCTGGTGAGAGGCTACACCTTC.

CDR3 loop: CASSEGLADYNEQFF. The DNA of the CDR3 is TGTGCCAGCAGTGAAGGACTAGCGGACTACAATGAGCAGTTCTTC. The chain couples TRBV2 to TRBJ2-1; TRBD2 matches 9 bases. This CDR3 comprises 15 residues. After removal of 1 base from V and 3 bases from J, the junction contained 1 base not matched to a gene. Germline assignment: CDR1 SNHLY and CDR2 FYNNEI.

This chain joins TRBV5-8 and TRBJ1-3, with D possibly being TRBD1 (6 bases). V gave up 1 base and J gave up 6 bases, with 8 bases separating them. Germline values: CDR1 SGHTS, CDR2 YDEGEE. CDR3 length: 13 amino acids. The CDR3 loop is CASSLPGVNTIYF. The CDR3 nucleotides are TGTGCCAGCAGCTTGCCAGGGGTAAACACCATATATTTT.

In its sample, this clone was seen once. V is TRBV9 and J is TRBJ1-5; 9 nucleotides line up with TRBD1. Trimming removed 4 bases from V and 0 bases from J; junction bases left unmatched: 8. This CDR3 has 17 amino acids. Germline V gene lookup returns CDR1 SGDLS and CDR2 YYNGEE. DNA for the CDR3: TGTGCCAGCAGCCCAGGGACAGGGCTTTATAGCAATCAGCCCCAGCATTTT. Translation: CASSPGTGLYSNQPQHF.

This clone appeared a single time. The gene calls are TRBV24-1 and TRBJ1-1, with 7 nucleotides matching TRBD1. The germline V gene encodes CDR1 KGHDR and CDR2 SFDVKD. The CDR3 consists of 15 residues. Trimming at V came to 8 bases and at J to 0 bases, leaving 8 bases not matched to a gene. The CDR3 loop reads CATIDREGMNTEAFF. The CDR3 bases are TGTGCCACCATTGACAGGGAGGGAATGAACACTGAAGCTTTCTTT.

This CDR3 reads CASSYRQGYEQYF. The CDR3 DNA is TGTGCCAGCAGTTACAGGCAGGGCTACGAGCAGTACTTC. The rearrangement uses TRBV6-6 and TRBJ2-7; maybe TRBD1 (5 bases). Trimming shortened V by 2 bases and J by 3 bases, and 8 bases separated the two germline ends. The germline V gene has CDR1 MNHNY and CDR2 SVGAGI (reference sequence). The CDR3 covers 13 residues.

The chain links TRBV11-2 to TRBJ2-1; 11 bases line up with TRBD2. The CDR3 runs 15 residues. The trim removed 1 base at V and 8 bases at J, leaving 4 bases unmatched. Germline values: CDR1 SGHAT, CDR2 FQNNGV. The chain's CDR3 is CASSLVTSGVHEQFF. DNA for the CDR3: TGTGCCAGCAGCTTAGTGACTAGCGGGGTCCATGAGCAGTTCTTC.

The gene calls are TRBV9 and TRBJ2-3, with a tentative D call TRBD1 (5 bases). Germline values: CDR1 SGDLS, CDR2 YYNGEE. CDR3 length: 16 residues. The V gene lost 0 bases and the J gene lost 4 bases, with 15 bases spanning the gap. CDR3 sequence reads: CASSVVEVGAPDTQYF. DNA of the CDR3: TGTGCCAGCAGCGTAGTAGAGGTTGGGGCGCCAGATACGCAGTATTTT.

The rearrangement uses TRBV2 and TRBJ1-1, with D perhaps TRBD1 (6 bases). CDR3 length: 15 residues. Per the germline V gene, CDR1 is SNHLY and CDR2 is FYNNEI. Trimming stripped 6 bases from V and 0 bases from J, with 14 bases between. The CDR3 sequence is CASRPGTFMNTEAFF. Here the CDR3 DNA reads TGTGCCAGCAGGCCCGGGACATTCATGAACACTGAAGCTTTCTTT.

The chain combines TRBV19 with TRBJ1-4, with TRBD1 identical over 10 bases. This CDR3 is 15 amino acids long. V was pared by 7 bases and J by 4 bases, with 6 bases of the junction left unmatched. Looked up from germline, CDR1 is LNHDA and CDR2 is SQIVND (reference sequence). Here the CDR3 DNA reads TGTGCCAGTACAATAGGACAGGGGGTTAATGAAAAACTGTTTTTT. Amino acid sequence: CASTIGQGVNEKLFF. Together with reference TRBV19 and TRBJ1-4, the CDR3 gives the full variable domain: DGGITQSPKYLFRKEGQNVTLSCEQNLNHDAMYWYRQDPGQGLRLIYYSQIVNDFQKGDIAEGYSVSREKKESFPLTVTSAQKNPTAFYLCASTIGQGVNEKLFFGSGTQLSVL.